Below are 25 T cell receptor beta chains sequenced from a single sample in a study of OX40 agonist ivuxolimab in advanced cancers. The assay was immunoSEQ multiplex PCR, and TCRdb's table has in-frame clones only and misses some. The data show about 78,000 clones, with less than 85% seen just once and 0.4% to 0.55% held by the top ten. Sequenced material: CD4+ or CD8+ T cells sorted from blood, taken in a trial of the OX40 agonist ivuxolimab. Every receptor here comes from an adult with an advanced solid tumor such as melanoma, head and neck, liver or kidney cancer.

The chain joins TRBV28 to TRBJ1-1; no definite D call. Germline-derived CDR1 and CDR2 are MDHEN and SYDVKM. With 2 bases removed from V and 1 base from J, the gap between germline ends came to 8 bases. This CDR3 spans 14 amino acids. This chain's CDR3 is CASSLVGRNTEAFF. CDR3 sequence (DNA): TGTGCCAGCAGTTTAGTGGGGAGGAACACTGAAGCTTTCTTT.

The V gene is TRBV30, the J gene TRBJ1-1; D is possibly TRBD1 (6 bases). The germline V and J ends were trimmed by 3 bases and 1 base, with 12 bases remaining between them. The CDR3 length is 14 residues. Germline CDR1 is GTSNPN and CDR2 is SVGIG (reference sequence). In DNA form, the CDR3 reads TGTGCCTGGAGGGATTGGACAGCGAACACTGAAGCTTTCTTT. It encodes CAWRDWTANTEAFF.

The chain links TRBV21-1 to TRBJ1-2. TRBV21-1 is described as a pseudogene. This CDR3 spans 12 amino acids. The chain's CDR3 is CASSHVNYGYTF. CDR3 in DNA: TGTGCCAGCAGCCACGTTAACTATGGCTACACCTTC.

The gene calls are TRBV5-1 and TRBJ1-1; TRBD1 matches at 7 bases. The CDR3 length is 15 residues. Germline CDR1 reads SGHRS; CDR2 reads YFSETQ. J gave up 3 bases and V 0 bases, and 5 bases lay outside the gene matches. DNA for the CDR3: TGCGCCAGCAGCTTGGACGGAAGGGGGCACACTGAAGCTTTCTTT. Translation: CASSLDGRGHTEAFF.

This clone occurred once. This sequence joins TRBV7-2 and TRBJ2-4, with D uncertain. Germline-derived CDR1 and CDR2 are SGHTA and FQGNSA. The V end was cut by 0 bases, the J end by 4 bases, with 7 bases between. The CDR3 has 14 amino acids. The CDR3 reads CASSLAVGKNIQYF. The CDR3 DNA reads TGTGCCAGCAGCTTAGCGGTCGGGAAAAACATTCAGTACTTC.

The V gene is TRBV7-9, the J gene TRBJ2-7; a possible D gene is TRBD1 (6 bases). Germline CDR1 is SEHNR and CDR2 is FQNEAQ (reference sequence). The length of the CDR3 is 13 residues. Trimming pared 2 bases from V and 7 bases from J, leaving 12 bases between. In DNA, the CDR3 is TGTGCCAGCAGCTTAACAGGGACGGGGGAGCAGTACGTC. Protein: CASSLTGTGEQYV.

The chain couples TRBV7-2 to TRBJ1-3, with D possibly TRBD1 on 6 matching bases. Germline V lookup: CDR1 SGHTA, CDR2 FQGNSA. The CDR3 contains 14 residues. V lost 5 bases and J lost 2, with 10 bases in between. The DNA of the CDR3 is TGTGCCAGCAGCCAGGGGTTCACTGGAAACACCATATATTTT. It yields the protein CASSQGFTGNTIYF.

This clone was seen just once. This chain joins TRBV7-3 and TRBJ2-1, with unresolved D. The ends were cut back, 1 base at V and 2 bases at J, with 3 bases in the middle. This CDR3 contains 13 residues. Germline loops: CDR1 SGHTA, CDR2 FQGTGA. Written as DNA, the CDR3 is TGTGCCAGCAGCTTAAACCCCTACAATGAGCAGTTCTTC. It encodes CASSLNPYNEQFF.

This CDR3 is CASSYSISGAEAFF. For the CDR3, the DNA is TGTGCCAGCAGTTACTCGATTTCGGGGGCTGAAGCTTTCTTT. V usage is TRBV6-5 and J usage is TRBJ1-1; D is possibly TRBD1 (5 bases). The CDR3 runs 14 residues. CDR1 and CDR2 (germline): MNHEY, SVGAGI. Trimming removed 0 bases at V and 6 bases at J, with 11 bases between.

This rearrangement joins TRBV6-6 to TRBJ1-1, with a possible D match to TRBD1 (5 bases). This CDR3 has 15 residues. The V gene lost 0 bases and the J gene lost 9 bases, with 17 bases spanning the gap. Germline loops: CDR1 MNHNY, CDR2 SVGAGI (reference sequence). CDR3: CASSYSNQMGVKAFF. The CDR3 DNA reads as TGTGCCAGCAGTTACTCGAATCAAATGGGGGTTAAAGCTTTCTTT.

The chain has TRBV9 and TRBJ2-7; TRBD2 aligns across 9 bases. J lost 4 bases, V lost 0 bases, and 5 bases had no gene match. Germline V gene data show CDR1 as SGDLS and CDR2 as YYNGEE. The CDR3 extends over 15 amino acids. For the CDR3, the DNA is TGTGCCAGCAGCGTAGGTGATAGCGGGAGATACGAGCAGTACTTC. It specifies CASSVGDSGRYEQYF.

The chain joins TRBV18 to TRBJ2-1; the D is unclear. Germline V gives CDR1 KGHSH, CDR2 LQKENI. The CDR3 has 14 residues. Trimming shortened V by 3 bases and J by 0 bases, and 6 bases separated the two germline ends. Here the CDR3 DNA reads TGTGCCAGCTCACCGCCTTCCTCCTACAATGAGCAGTTCTTC. It yields the protein CASSPPSSYNEQFF.

This sequence joins TRBV7-6 and TRBJ1-4; 9 bases are a match to TRBD1. V lost 0 bases, J lost 11 bases, and 10 bases stayed unmatched. Germline V gene lookup returns CDR1 SGHVS and CDR2 FNYEAQ. CDR3 size: 16 residues. The CDR3 loop reads CASSLAPGQGRAKLFF. CDR3 nucleotides: TGTGCCAGCAGCTTAGCGCCGGGACAGGGACGGGCGAAACTGTTTTTT.

This clone was found once. The J gene is TRBJ1-6, the V gene TRBV10-2; tentatively, D is TRBD1 (6 bases). Trimming stripped 4 bases from V and 7 bases from J, with 8 bases between. This CDR3 contains 13 residues. Germline lookup yields CDR1 WSHSY and CDR2 SAAADI. CDR3 bases: TGCGCCAGCAGTGGGACAGCGAATTCACCCCTCCACTTT. It encodes CASSGTANSPLHF.

A few counts support this clone. V and J are TRBV5-1 and TRBJ1-1, with 10 bases that match TRBD1. Trimming at V came to 4 bases and at J to 4 bases, leaving 10 bases not matched to a gene. The germline V gene has CDR1 SGHRS and CDR2 YFSETQ. The CDR3 runs 16 residues. CDR3 in amino acids: CASSPGDRGGRTEAFF. In DNA form, the CDR3 reads TGCGCCAGCAGCCCGGGGGACAGGGGTGGGCGCACTGAAGCTTTCTTT.

The rearrangement links TRBV4-1 to TRBJ2-3; D is unresolved. Trimming shortened V by 4 bases and J by 3 bases, and 14 bases separated the two germline ends. Germline V gives CDR1 MGHRA, CDR2 YSYEKL. The CDR3 is 15 residues long. DNA for the CDR3: TGCGCCAGCAGCCTCACTACTGGGCGGACAGATACGCAGTATTTT. Translation: CASSLTTGRTDTQYF.

The chain couples TRBV5-4 to TRBJ2-3; 9 bases fit TRBD2. The CDR3 contains 16 residues. With 0 bases clipped from V and 4 bases from J, the junction kept 6 bases outside the gene matches. Germline V gives CDR1 SGHNT, CDR2 YYREEE (reference sequence). CDR3 residues: CASSLARGGLADTQYF. The CDR3 bases are TGTGCCAGCAGCTTGGCGCGGGGGGGCCTGGCAGATACGCAGTATTTT.

This clone was counted only a few times. The chain couples TRBV25-1 to TRBJ1-6, with D possibly matching TRBD1 (5 bases). This CDR3 contains 12 residues. CDR1 and CDR2 from the germline V gene are MGHDK and SYGVNS. V lost 8 bases, J lost 8 bases, and 10 bases lay in between. CDR3 loop: CASEGSYSPLHF. CDR3 in DNA: TGTGCCAGCGAGGGGAGTTATTCACCCCTCCACTTT.

This chain joins TRBV15 and TRBJ1-1; D is ambiguous. CDR1 and CDR2 from the germline V gene are LNHNV and YYDKDF (reference sequence). The CDR3 has 18 residues. Trimming took off 3 bases at V and 1 base at J, with 21 bases between the two ends. The CDR3, as DNA: TGTGCCACCAGCAGGGAGGGAGCCGACGGGCAGGAGAACACTGAAGCTTTCTTT. The encoded protein is CATSREGADGQENTEAFF.

A few counts support this clone. The CDR3 loop reads CASSLRQYYEQYV. CDR3 DNA: TGTGCCAGCAGCCTGCGACAGTACTACGAGCAGTACGTC. The rearrangement uses TRBV5-6 and TRBJ2-7, with a weak D call TRBD1 (5 bases). V lost 4 bases, J lost 3 bases, and 11 bases lay in between. CDR3 length: 13 residues. Germline V gene lookup returns CDR1 SGHDT and CDR2 YYEEEE.

This chain joins TRBV5-5 and TRBJ1-5; the D is unclear. Trimming shortened V by 5 bases and J by 2 bases, and 8 bases separated the two germline ends. Germline values: CDR1 SGHKS, CDR2 YYEKEE (reference sequence). There are 13 residues in the CDR3. CDR3 DNA sequence: TGTGCCAGCAGTCAGGACGGCAATCAGCCCCAGCATTTT. Amino acids: CASSQDGNQPQHF.

This chain links TRBV18 with TRBJ1-1, with 9 bases fitting TRBD1. V shed 4 bases, J shed 4 bases, and the junction held 4 bases outside the gene matches. This CDR3 has 14 residues. The germline gives CDR1 KGHSH, CDR2 LQKENI. CDR3 sequence (DNA): TGTGCCAGCTCACAAGGACAGGGGAGCACTGAAGCTTTCTTT. The encoded protein is CASSQGQGSTEAFF.

J is TRBJ1-5 and V is TRBV7-9; 7 bases align to TRBD1. CDR1 is SEHNR, CDR2 FQNEAQ, per germline (reference sequence). The V and J ends lost 1 base and 5 bases, in that order; junction bases with no gene match: 5. The CDR3 runs 15 residues. CDR3 coding DNA: TGTGCCAGCAGCTTAGGGCAGGGGGGGGATCAGCCCCAGCATTTT. It encodes CASSLGQGGDQPQHF.

The J gene is TRBJ2-1, the V gene TRBV28; 9 bases align to TRBD2. The V segment lost 5 bases and the J segment 11 bases; nucleotides outside the gene matches: 4. Germline CDR1 MDHEN, CDR2 SYDVKM. This CDR3 contains 12 residues. This chain's CDR3 is CASSRTSAKQFF. As DNA, the CDR3 is TGTGCCAGCAGTCGGACTAGCGCGAAGCAGTTCTTC. Full variable domain (rest looked up from reference TRBV28 and TRBJ2-1): DVKVTQSSRYLVKRTGEKVFLECVQDMDHENMFWYRQDPGLGLRLIYFSYDVKMKEKGDIPEGYSVSREKKERFSLILESASTNQTSMYLCASSRTSAKQFFGPGTRLTVL.

This clone was observed a single time. The chain links TRBV4-1 to TRBJ2-3; D is perhaps TRBD2 (6 bases). The length of the CDR3 is 15 residues. V was cut by 4 bases and J by 6 bases, with 17 bases left in between. Looked up from germline, CDR1 is MGHRA and CDR2 is YSYEKL. CDR3 protein: CASSLPGLLRDTQYF. The CDR3 nucleotides read TGCGCCAGCAGCCTGCCGGGACTCCTGAGGGATACGCAGTATTTT.